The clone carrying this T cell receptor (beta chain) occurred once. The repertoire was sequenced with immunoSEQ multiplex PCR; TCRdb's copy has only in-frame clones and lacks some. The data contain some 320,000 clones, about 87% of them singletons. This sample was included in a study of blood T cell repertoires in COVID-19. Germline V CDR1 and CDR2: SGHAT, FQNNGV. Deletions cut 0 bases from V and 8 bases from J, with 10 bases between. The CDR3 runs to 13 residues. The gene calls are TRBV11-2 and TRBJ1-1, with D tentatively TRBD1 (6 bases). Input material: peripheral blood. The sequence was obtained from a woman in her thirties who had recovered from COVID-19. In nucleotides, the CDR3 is TGTGCCAGCAGCTTAGAAATGGGGACAGAAGCTTTCTTT. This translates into CASSLEMGTEAFF.